In its sample, the clone carrying this T cell receptor (beta chain) was seen a few times. Its target is unknown. The entry originates in a study of beta chain features in type 1 diabetes. Findings of the study overall: The study found moderately but significantly shorter TCRB CDR3s in all four CD4+ subsets of Type 1 diabetes patients. Although PCR might favor shorter templates, it would do so equally in patients and controls.

One heparinised blood draw, averaging about 0.11 L, came from each donor. Naive, central memory, regulatory and stem cell-like memory cells within the CD4+ compartment were sorted using CD45RO/CCR7/CD25/CD127/CD95/CD27. Over 95% purity was reached by all sorted populations. The isolated RNA, all of it, was reverse transcribed, so expressed TCRB transcripts were what got sequenced. The data were produced by immunoSEQ multiplex PCR, yet TCRdb's version contains in-frame clones alone and is incomplete. Among approximately 280,000 clones listed, 15% were seen once. Source material: naive CD4+ T cells from blood. This clonotype was obtained from a man between 18 and 29 years old with type 1 diabetes.

The CDR3 nucleotides read TGTGCCTGGAGTCTCAGGGTAGATGAGCAGTTCTTC. Protein sequence: CAWSLRVDEQFF. The rearrangement links TRBV30 to TRBJ2-1; D may be TRBD1 (5 bases). V lost 2 bases to trimming and J lost 8 bases, with 10 bases between them. Looked up from germline, CDR1 is GTSNPN and CDR2 is SVGIG (reference sequence). The CDR3 extends over 12 amino acids. The full variable domain, completed using reference TRBV30 and TRBJ2-1, is SQTIHQWPATLVQPVGSPLSLECTVEGTSNPNLYWYRQAAGRGLQLLFYSVGIGQISSEVPQNLSASRPQDRQFILSSKKLLLSDSGFYLCAWSLRVDEQFFGPGTRLTVL.